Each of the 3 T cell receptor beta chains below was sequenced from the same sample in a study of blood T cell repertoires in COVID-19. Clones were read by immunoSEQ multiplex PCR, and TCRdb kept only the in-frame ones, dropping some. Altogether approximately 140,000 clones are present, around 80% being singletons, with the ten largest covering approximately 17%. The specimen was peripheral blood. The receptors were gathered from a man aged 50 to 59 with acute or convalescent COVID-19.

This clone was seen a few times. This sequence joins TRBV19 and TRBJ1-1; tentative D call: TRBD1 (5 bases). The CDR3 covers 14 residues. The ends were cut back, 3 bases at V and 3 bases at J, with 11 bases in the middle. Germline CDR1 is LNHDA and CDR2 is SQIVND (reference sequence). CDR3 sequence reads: CASSIQEGYTEAFF. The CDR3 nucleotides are TGTGCCAGTAGTATCCAGGAGGGGTACACTGAAGCTTTCTTT.

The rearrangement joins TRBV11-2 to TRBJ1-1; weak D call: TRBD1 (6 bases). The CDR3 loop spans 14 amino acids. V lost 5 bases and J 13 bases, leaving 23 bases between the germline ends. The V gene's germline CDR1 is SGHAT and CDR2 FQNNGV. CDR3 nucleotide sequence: TGTGCCAGCAGCCCCCCGACAGGAATTGGTCGTGGTTTCTTT. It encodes CASSPPTGIGRGFF.

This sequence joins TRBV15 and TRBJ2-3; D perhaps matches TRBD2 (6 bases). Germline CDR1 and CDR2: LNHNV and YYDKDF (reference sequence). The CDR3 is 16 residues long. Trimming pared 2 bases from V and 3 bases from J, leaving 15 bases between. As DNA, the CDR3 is TGTGCCACCAGCAGAAAGGCGGGGCTATATACAGATACGCAGTATTTT. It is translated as CATSRKAGLYTDTQYF.